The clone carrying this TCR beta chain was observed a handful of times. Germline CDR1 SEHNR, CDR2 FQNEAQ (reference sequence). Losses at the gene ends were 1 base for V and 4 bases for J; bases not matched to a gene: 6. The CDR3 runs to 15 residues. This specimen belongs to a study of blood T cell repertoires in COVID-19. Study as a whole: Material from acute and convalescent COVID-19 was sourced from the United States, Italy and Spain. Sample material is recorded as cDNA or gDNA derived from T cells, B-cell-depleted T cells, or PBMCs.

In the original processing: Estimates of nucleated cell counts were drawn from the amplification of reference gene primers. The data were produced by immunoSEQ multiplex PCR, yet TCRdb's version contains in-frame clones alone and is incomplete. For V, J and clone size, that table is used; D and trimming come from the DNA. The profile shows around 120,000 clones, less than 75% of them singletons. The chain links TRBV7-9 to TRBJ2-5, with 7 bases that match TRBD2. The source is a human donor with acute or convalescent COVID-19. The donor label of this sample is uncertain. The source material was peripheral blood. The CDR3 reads CASSLGSGGGETQYF. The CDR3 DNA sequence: TGTGCCAGCAGCTTAGGGTCTGGGGGGGGAGAGACCCAGTACTTC.